This entry lists 17 T cell receptor beta chains sequenced from one sample in a study of T cell repertoires in aging, cancer and after chemotherapy. Rearranged V-D-J TRB sequences were amplified with a mixed TRB-A/B primer pool. Each CDR3 protein gets one entry after TCRdb re-called the multiplex PCR reads with MiXCR. The sample includes fewer than 11,000 distinct CDR3 sequences, under 30% of them seen just once. Peripheral blood genomic DNA, not sorted cells or RNA, was the template. Source material: blood. The receptors come from a human donor in good health.

Within the sample, this clonotype is medium-sized (0.01 to 0.1%). This sequence joins TRBV4-2 and TRBJ1-1, with TRBD1 as a possible D gene (5 bases). Germline V gene sequence: CDR1 LGHNA, CDR2 YNFKEQ. V lost 2 bases and J lost 11, with 21 bases in between. This CDR3 has 15 amino acids. CDR3 sequence reads: CASSQNEGSTGVAFF. In DNA form, the CDR3 reads TGTGCCAGCAGCCAAAATGAGGGTTCTACGGGGGTGGCTTTCTTT.

This clonotype has a handful of counts. The CDR3 loop is CASSPQSTSESSYNEQFF. CDR3 DNA: TGTGCCAGCTCACCACAGTCAACTAGCGAGAGCTCCTACAATGAGCAGTTCTTC. The chain employs TRBV18 and TRBJ2-1; 7 nucleotides line up with TRBD2. CDR3 size: 18 residues. Trimming at V came to 1 base and at J to 0 bases, leaving 9 bases not matched to a gene. CDR1 and CDR2 from the germline V gene are KGHSH and LQKENI.

The chain combines TRBV12-3 or TRBV12-4 with TRBJ2-6, with D perhaps TRBD1 (5 bases). The V gene lost 3 bases and the J gene lost 0 bases, with 9 bases spanning the gap. This CDR3 comprises 16 residues. CDR3 coding DNA: TGTGCCAGCAGTTTTAGACAGCACTCTGGGGCCAACGTCCTGACTTTC. It codes for CASSFRQHSGANVLTF.

This clonotype turned up a few times. J is TRBJ2-7 and V is TRBV13, with a tentative D call TRBD2 (6 bases). Germline V lookup: CDR1 PRHDT, CDR2 FYEKMQ (reference sequence). This CDR3 contains 13 residues. The ends were cut back, 4 bases at V and 6 bases at J, with 13 bases in the middle. The CDR3 sequence: CASSSRLEGEQYF. The CDR3, as DNA: TGTGCCAGCAGCTCCAGACTAGAAGGCGAGCAGTACTTC.

The chain employs TRBV7-3 and TRBJ2-3, with D unclear. Germline V lookup: CDR1 SGHTA, CDR2 FQGTGA. There are 15 residues in the CDR3. Trimming removed 2 bases from V and 3 bases from J, with 12 bases in between. The DNA of the CDR3 is TGTGCCAGCAGCTTACATTCCTATTTGACAGATACGCAGTATTTT. It yields the protein CASSLHSYLTDTQYF. Looking up the rest from reference TRBV7-3 and TRBJ2-3 gives the full variable domain: GAGVSQTPSNKVTEKGKYVELRCDPISGHTALYWYRQSLGQGPEFLIYFQGTGAADDSGLPNDRFFAVRPEGSVSTLKIQRTERGDSAVYLCASSLHSYLTDTQYFGPGTRLTVL.

This clonotype was detected a few times. The chain links TRBV5-1 to TRBJ2-1; 14 bases are shared with TRBD2. Germline V CDR1 and CDR2: SGHRS, YFSETQ. CDR3 length equals 18 residues. Unmatched junction bases numbered 9, after V lost 5 bases and J lost 2 bases. CDR3 nucleotide sequence: TGCGCCAGCAGATCGGGACTAGCGGGAGCGAGGCCCTACAATGAGCAGTTCTTC. This gives the protein CASRSGLAGARPYNEQFF.

The chain has TRBV18 and TRBJ1-2; 8 positions match TRBD1. This CDR3 comprises 17 residues. With V trimmed by 0 bases and J by 5 bases, 11 bases remained unmatched. Per the germline V gene, CDR1 is KGHSH and CDR2 is LQKENI. The CDR3 here is CASSPPAGDRGRYGYTF. CDR3 nucleotides: TGTGCCAGCTCACCACCGGCTGGAGACAGGGGAAGGTATGGCTACACCTTC.

V usage is TRBV5-1 and J usage is TRBJ1-1; perhaps TRBD1 as D (5 bases). Between the trimmed V and J ends, which lost 5 bases and 11 bases, there was a span of 22 bases. The CDR3 has 14 residues. Germline CDR1 and CDR2: SGHRS and YFSETQ. The CDR3 DNA follows: TGCGCCAGCAGTCCGGTTCCGGGGGAAGGTTGGGCTTTCTTT. Residues: CASSPVPGEGWAFF.

As regards this clonotype: A much larger clone sits a single nucleotide away, making a read error possible. V usage is TRBV20-1 and J usage is TRBJ2-7, with D hard to call. V was cut by 5 bases and J by 5 bases, with 16 bases left in between. Germline V gene lookup returns CDR1 DFQATT and CDR2 SNEGSKA (reference sequence). There are 13 residues in the CDR3. CDR3 sequence (DNA): TGCAGTGCTGACATAGACAACCCTAACGAGCAGTACTTC. Its protein product is CSADIDNPNEQYF.

This clonotype has just a few counts. This chain joins TRBV12-3 or TRBV12-4 and TRBJ1-2; the match to TRBD1 covers 7 bases. Unmatched junction bases numbered 3, after V lost 5 bases and J lost 3 bases. The CDR3 covers 13 residues. The CDR3 loop reads CASSGGQYYGYTF. The CDR3 nucleotides are TGTGCCAGCAGTGGGGGACAGTACTATGGCTACACCTTC.

The table lists this clonotype with a few counts. The chain couples TRBV29-1 to TRBJ1-1; D is undetermined. Trimming took 3 bases from V and 10 from J, leaving 9 bases between them. The germline gives CDR1 SQVTM, CDR2 ANQGSEA. The CDR3 totals 10 residues. CDR3 sequence: CSVEQVIAFF. DNA of the CDR3: TGCAGCGTTGAGCAGGTTATAGCTTTCTTT.

The genes are TRBV6-2 or TRBV6-3 and TRBJ1-4; D unclear. Germline assignment: CDR1 MNHEY and CDR2 SVGEGT. Trimming shortened V by 5 bases and J by 7 bases, and 14 bases separated the two germline ends. This CDR3 contains 14 residues. Here the CDR3 DNA reads TGTGCCAGCAGTCCGACGGCAGAGGGTGAAAAACTGTTTTTT. Translating it yields CASSPTAEGEKLFF.

Comment on this clonotype: This sequence may be a read error, since a much larger clone differs from it by one base. The chain couples TRBV6-1 to TRBJ2-2, with 8 bases aligning to TRBD1. This CDR3 is built from 15 residues. Germline CDR1 is MNHNS and CDR2 is SASEGT. The junction had 4 bases not matched to a gene; V was cut back by 7 bases and J by 0 bases. DNA of the CDR3: TGTGCCAGCATTCCAGGGGGCGCGAACACCGGGGAGCTGTTTTTT. Its translation is CASIPGGANTGELFF.

The chain recombines TRBV6-1 with TRBJ1-2; tentative D call: TRBD1 (5 bases). Trimming cost V 3 bases and J 4 bases, with 15 bases left between them. The CDR3 has 15 amino acids. Germline values: CDR1 MNHNS, CDR2 SASEGT. CDR3 coding DNA: TGTGCCAGCAGTGACCCCGGGGGAGGGGTCTATGGCTACACCTTC. This codes for CASSDPGGGVYGYTF.

This clonotype was seen once. The genes are TRBV20-1 and TRBJ2-1; tentative D call: TRBD2 (5 bases). V lost 0 bases, J lost 0 bases, and 9 bases lay in between. Germline CDR1 is DFQATT and CDR2 is SNEGSKA (reference sequence). The CDR3 contains 15 residues. CDR3 protein: CSARDIGSSYNEQFF. The CDR3 DNA is TGCAGTGCTAGAGATATTGGGAGCTCCTACAATGAGCAGTTCTTC.

By its share, this clonotype is medium-sized. CDR3 DNA: TGTGCCAGCAGTTACTCGACAGGGGAGGATCAGCCCCAGCATTTT. Amino acids: CASSYSTGEDQPQHF. J is TRBJ1-5 and V is TRBV6-6, with 8 bases matching TRBD1. The CDR3 is 15 amino acids. V was pared by 0 bases and J by 5 bases, with 3 bases of the junction left unmatched. CDR1 MNHNY and CDR2 SVGAGI come from the germline V gene (reference sequence).

This clonotype was detected a few times. The genes are TRBV6-1 and TRBJ2-7; D might be TRBD2 (5 bases). CDR1 MNHNS and CDR2 SASEGT come from the germline V gene. Trimming removed 6 bases from V and 0 bases from J, with 21 bases in between. CDR3 length equals 17 residues. Here the CDR3 reads CASRGIHGLANSYEQYF. The CDR3 DNA is TGTGCCAGCAGAGGGATCCACGGACTCGCTAACTCCTACGAGCAGTACTTC.